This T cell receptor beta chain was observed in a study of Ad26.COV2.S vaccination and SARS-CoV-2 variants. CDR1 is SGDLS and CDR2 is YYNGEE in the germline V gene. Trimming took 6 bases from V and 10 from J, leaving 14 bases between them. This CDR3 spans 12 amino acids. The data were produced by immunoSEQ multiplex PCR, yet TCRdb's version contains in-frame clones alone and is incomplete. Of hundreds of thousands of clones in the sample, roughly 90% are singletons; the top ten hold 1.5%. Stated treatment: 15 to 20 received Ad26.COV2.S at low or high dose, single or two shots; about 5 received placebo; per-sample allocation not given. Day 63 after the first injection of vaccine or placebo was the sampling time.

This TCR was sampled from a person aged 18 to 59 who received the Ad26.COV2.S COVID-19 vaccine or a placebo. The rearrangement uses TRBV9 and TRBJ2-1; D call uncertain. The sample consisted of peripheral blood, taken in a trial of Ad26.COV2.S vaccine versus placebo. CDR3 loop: CASTNSGVEQFF. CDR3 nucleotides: TGTGCCAGCACCAACTCCGGCGTAGAGCAGTTCTTC.